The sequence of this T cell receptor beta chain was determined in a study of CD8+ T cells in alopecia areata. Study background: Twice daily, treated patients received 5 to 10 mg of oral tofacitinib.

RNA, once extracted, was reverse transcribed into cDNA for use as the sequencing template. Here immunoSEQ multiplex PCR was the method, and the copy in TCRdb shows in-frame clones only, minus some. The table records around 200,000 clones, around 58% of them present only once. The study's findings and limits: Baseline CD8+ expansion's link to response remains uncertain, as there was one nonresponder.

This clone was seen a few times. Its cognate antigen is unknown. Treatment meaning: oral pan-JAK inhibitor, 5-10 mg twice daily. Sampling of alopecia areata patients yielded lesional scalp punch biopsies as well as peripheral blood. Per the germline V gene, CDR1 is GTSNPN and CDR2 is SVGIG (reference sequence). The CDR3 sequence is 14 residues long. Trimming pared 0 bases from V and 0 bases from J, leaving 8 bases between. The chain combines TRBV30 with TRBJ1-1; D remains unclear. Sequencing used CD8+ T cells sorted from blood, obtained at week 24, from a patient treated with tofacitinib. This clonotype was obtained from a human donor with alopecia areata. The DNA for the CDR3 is TGTGCCTGGAGTGTAGGGCGAGTGAACACTGAAGCTTTCTTT. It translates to CAWSVGRVNTEAFF.